This T cell receptor beta chain was sequenced for a study of T cell responses to AZD1222 COVID-19 vaccine. To note about this clone: The antigen is undetermined.

Looked up from germline, CDR1 is MNHEY and CDR2 is SVGAGI. The CDR3 totals 15 residues. The V and J ends lost 4 bases and 3 bases respectively, with 15 bases between them. The study's findings and limits: Only a handful of individuals given AZD1222 were seropositive at baseline. Without day 14 samples, only post-peak T cell repertoires were studied. Vaccine-associated CD4 TCRs ranged over spike, dominating at 160-218 and 743-854. Donors skewed white British and female; clonal diversity was possibly underestimated.

Sequenced by immunoSEQ multiplex PCR; TCRdb stores in-frame clones only, minus some. The table has about 150,000 clones, about 87% seen once. The TCR originated in an adult in good health. V is TRBV6-5 and J is TRBJ1-2, with a weak D call TRBD1 (5 bases). Specimen: peripheral blood, collected on day 0 of AZD1222 vaccination. CDR3 protein: CASSLRRQNHYGYTF. CDR3 coding DNA: TGTGCCAGCAGTTTACGAAGACAGAATCACTATGGCTACACCTTC.